Listed below are T cell receptor beta chains from one sample, sequenced in a study of T cell responses to AZD1222 COVID-19 vaccine. Some clones are missing from TCRdb's copy, which holds only in-frame ones; the method was immunoSEQ multiplex PCR. This table holds some 74,000 clones, nearly 90% found once. The specimen was peripheral blood, collected 28 days after the second AZD1222 dose. The receptor set was obtained from an adult who received the AZD1222 COVID-19 vaccine. CDR3s include the opening cysteine and the closing phenylalanine or tryptophan. The D gene is left open where the match is weak. For some rows the clone size is stated as once, few or many, or as a class when expanded; others skip it.

v_call	j_call	d_call	clone_size	cdr3_nt	cdr3_aa
TRBV30	TRBJ1-1	-	few	TGTGCCTGGAGTGTTGGGGGGCTGGGCACTGAAGCTTTCTTT	CAWSVGGLGTEAFF
TRBV4-2	TRBJ1-4	-	-	TGTGCCAGCAGCCAAGATATTCAGGTTTGGGAAAAACTGTTTTTT	CASSQDIQVWEKLFF
TRBV13	TRBJ2-7	TRBD2	once	TGTGCCAGCAGCTTACTGACGGGAGGCTTCTCCGAGCAGTACTTC	CASSLLTGGFSEQYF
TRBV14	TRBJ2-7	TRBD2	-	TGTGCCAGCAGCCAACTAGCGGATAGATACGAGCAGTACTTC	CASSQLADRYEQYF
TRBV7-2	TRBJ2-7	-	-	TGTGCCAGCAGGGCCCGGCAGATCTACGAGCAGTACTTC	CASRARQIYEQYF
TRBV3-1/TRBV3-2	TRBJ1-3	-	-	TGTGCCAGCAGCCAACAGGGCTCTGGAAACACCATATATTTT	CASSQQGSGNTIYF
TRBV9	TRBJ1-1	-	-	TGTGCCAGCAGCCCCCGGGTCGGGAACACTGAAGCTTTCTTT	CASSPRVGNTEAFF
TRBV7-9	TRBJ1-6	-	-	TGTGCCAGCAGCCCCTGGGGGGAGGGTTCACCCCTCCACTTT	CASSPWGEGSPLHF
TRBV18	TRBJ2-5	-	-	TGTGCCAGCTCACCACAAGAGACCCAGTACTTC	CASSPQETQYF
TRBV10-3	TRBJ1-1	-	-	TGTGCCATCACTAGGGACATGAACACTGAAGCTTTCTTT	CAITRDMNTEAFF
TRBV12-3/TRBV12-4	TRBJ2-7	TRBD1	once	TGTGCCAGCAGACGGACAGGGGTTGACGAGCAGTACTTC	CASRRTGVDEQYF
TRBV7-7	TRBJ2-1	TRBD2	-	TGTGCTAGCAGCCCCGGACTAGCGGGAGACGAGCAGTTCTTC	CASSPGLAGDEQFF
TRBV7-6	TRBJ2-3	TRBD2	-	TGTGCCAGCAGCCTGGCTAGCGGGAGGCCAGATACGCAGTATTTT	CASSLASGRPDTQYF
TRBV10-3	TRBJ1-1	-	-	TGTGCCAGCAAGGATGCCGTGGGGACTGAAGCTTTCTTT	CASKDAVGTEAFF
TRBV10-3	TRBJ1-5	-	-	TGTGCCATCAGTCCGACAGGACCTTATCAGCCCCAGCATTTT	CAISPTGPYQPQHF
TRBV7-9	TRBJ2-6	TRBD1	-	TGTGCCAGCAGCTCGGGACAGCCGATCTCTGGGGCCAACGTCCTGACTTTC	CASSSGQPISGANVLTF
TRBV19	TRBJ1-2	TRBD1	-	TGTGCCAGTAAAATAGGGGGCAGCAGAGTCTATGGCTACACCTTC	CASKIGGSRVYGYTF
TRBV7-2	TRBJ1-3	-	-	TGTGCCAGCAGCCCCGCCGGGGGTGGAAACACCATATATTTT	CASSPAGGGNTIYF
TRBV13	TRBJ1-1	TRBD1	-	TGTGCCAGCAGCCATAGACAGGGGGGTAGGGGCACTGAAGCTTTCTTT	CASSHRQGGRGTEAFF
TRBV18	TRBJ2-1	TRBD2	-	TGTGCCAGCTCCCCCCCCTTGGGGACTAGCGGGAACAAAAATGAGCAGTTCTTC	CASSPPLGTSGNKNEQFF
TRBV19	TRBJ1-1	-	once	TGTGCCAGTAGTATATTAGGGGGGGGATTCCCCGACCAAAAGTCGGCGAACACTGAAGCTTTCTTT	CASSILGGGFPDQKSANTEAFF
TRBV6-5	TRBJ1-1	-	-	TGTGCCAGCAGTTACCTCCAGGGCGGCACTGAAGCTTTCTTT	CASSYLQGGTEAFF
TRBV6-6	TRBJ1-1	TRBD1	-	TGTGCCAGCAGCGGTTTGGGGACAGGGGACACTGAAGCTTTCTTT	CASSGLGTGDTEAFF
TRBV6-6	TRBJ2-7	TRBD1	-	TGTGCCAGCAGTCCCTTTCAGGGGGCAGCCCAGAGTTACGAGCAGTACTTC	CASSPFQGAAQSYEQYF
TRBV5-1	TRBJ1-1	TRBD1	-	TGCGCCAGCAGCCACGGGACAGGAGAAGAAGCTTTCTTT	CASSHGTGEEAFF
TRBV7-2	TRBJ2-7	-	-	TGTGCCAGCAGCTTAAGTGGGCTCTCCTACGAGCAGTACTTC	CASSLSGLSYEQYF
TRBV7-2	TRBJ1-5	-	-	TGTGCCAGCAGCTCCGACAAGAATCAGCCCCAGCATTTT	CASSSDKNQPQHF
TRBV10-2	TRBJ2-2	-	-	TGCGCCAGCAGTGCGACACCCGCGACGGGGGAGCTGTTTTTT	CASSATPATGELFF
TRBV29-1	TRBJ1-2	-	-	TGCAGCGTCGGGACCTCGAGCGGCTACACCTTC	CSVGTSSGYTF
TRBV6-4	TRBJ1-6	TRBD1	-	TGTGCCAGCAGTGACTCGACAGGGGGCAATTCACCCCTCCACTTT	CASSDSTGGNSPLHF
TRBV5-1	TRBJ1-1	-	-	TGCGCCAGCAGCTTGGAGGCTTTGAACACTGAAGCTTTCTTT	CASSLEALNTEAFF
TRBV30	TRBJ2-1	TRBD2	once	TGTGCCTGGAATCGACGAAGTCTAGCGGGAGGTTGGAATGAGCAGTTCTTC	CAWNRRSLAGGWNEQFF
TRBV6-1	TRBJ1-2	-	-	TGTGCCAGCAGTGCCCTTTCCGTGAGACAGAGCTATGGGAACACCTTC	CASSALSVRQSYGNTF
TRBV6-4	TRBJ1-6	-	-	TGTGCCAGCAGTCACCCCGGAAATAATTCACCCCTCCACTTT	CASSHPGNNSPLHF
TRBV11-1	TRBJ2-5	TRBD1	-	TGTGCCAGCAGTTGGGACAGCCAGTTGACCCAGTACTTC	CASSWDSQLTQYF
TRBV7-8	TRBJ2-3	-	-	TGTGCCAGCAGCTTAGACGGGGGCGGCCTCACAGATACGCAGTATTTT	CASSLDGGGLTDTQYF
TRBV7-9	TRBJ1-1	-	-	TGTGCCAGCAGCCGCCGGGACGGAGACACTGAAGCTTTCTTT	CASSRRDGDTEAFF
TRBV18	TRBJ1-6	-	-	TGTGCCAGCTCACCTTTACAGGGCGACTCACCCCTCCACTTT	CASSPLQGDSPLHF